This entry is about one TCR beta chain. This sample is part of a study of shared clonotypes between healthy human individuals. The method was immunoSEQ multiplex PCR; TCRdb's version includes in-frame clones alone and lacks a portion of them. The data show more than 2 million clones, around 93% seen once. Per germline, CDR1 MNHEY and CDR2 SMNVEV (reference sequence). CDR3 length: 12 residues. V lost 6 bases and J 6 bases, leaving 9 bases between the germline ends. Naive CD8 cells were CD45RO-negative, positively selected for CCR7, excluding terminally differentiated effector memory CD45RA+ cells. The receptor comes from a man between 18 and 35 years old in good health. Some clones in this sample may be carry-over from other donors' samples. The gene calls are TRBV27 and TRBJ2-1; no definite D call. Sequenced sample: naive CD8+ T cells from PBMCs. CDR3 in DNA: TGTGCCAGCAGCGATCCTAGCAATGAGCAGTTCTTC. Protein sequence: CASSDPSNEQFF.